Each of the 29 T cell receptor beta chains below was sequenced from the same sample in a study of T cells in Graves' hyperthyroidism and ophthalmopathy. Amplification of TCR beta CDR3 regions was performed using RNA transcripts as template. HTBI primers drove first-round RT-PCR of the TCR CDR3. TCRdb re-called the multiplex PCR reads through MiXCR, storing one row per CDR3 protein. Here the sample spans 700,000 or so distinct CDR3 sequences, about 16% being singletons. Sample: blood. The source is a man in his late teens or twenties with Graves' hyperthyroidism.

This clonotype was found many times. The chain carries TRBV7-9 and TRBJ2-5; 10 positions match TRBD1. V dropped 3 bases and J dropped 12; count of bases not matched to a gene: 7. This CDR3 contains 13 residues. The V gene's germline CDR1 is SEHNR and CDR2 FQNEAQ (reference sequence). The CDR3 nucleotides read TGTGCCAGCAGCTTCGGACAGGGGGAAACGGAGTACTTC. Amino acids: CASSFGQGETEYF.

The table lists this clonotype with many counts. The V call is TRBV6-2 or TRBV6-3, the J call TRBJ2-1; either TRBD1 or TRBD2 may fit D (9 bases each). With 4 bases removed from V and 9 bases from J, the gap between germline ends came to 37 bases. This CDR3 spans 21 amino acids. CDR1 is MNHEY, CDR2 SVGEGT, per germline. For the CDR3, the DNA is TGTGCCAGCAGTTCTGGGACAGGGATGGAGGCTAGCGGGAAGTCAAGGCGTGAGCAGTTCTTC. This gives the protein CASSSGTGMEASGKSRREQFF.

The sample holds many counts of this clonotype. This sequence joins TRBV28 and TRBJ2-3; TRBD1 matches at 9 bases. This CDR3 spans 14 amino acids. Trimming took 3 bases from V and 3 from J; bases not matched to a gene: 1. The germline gives CDR1 MDHEN, CDR2 SYDVKM. CDR3 region: CASSLGTGTDTQYF. The CDR3 DNA sequence: TGTGCCAGCAGTTTGGGGACAGGGACAGATACGCAGTATTTT.

The chain employs TRBV10-3 and TRBJ1-2; D is ambiguous. The length of the CDR3 is 16 residues. Germline values: CDR1 ENHRY, CDR2 SYGVKD. Trimming took off 0 bases at V and 6 bases at J, with 17 bases between the two ends. DNA for the CDR3: TGTGCCATCAGTGAGTCCCTAGGGTCGGGGATTGATGGCTACACCTTC. Amino acid sequence: CAISESLGSGIDGYTF.

The V and J genes are TRBV6-9 and TRBJ2-2; no definite D call. The CDR3 loop spans 13 amino acids. Per the germline V gene, CDR1 is MNHGY and CDR2 is SVAAGI. Deletions cut 3 bases from V and 9 bases from J, with 11 bases between. The CDR3 protein is CASSYQMARELFF. CDR3 coding DNA: TGTGCCAGCAGTTACCAAATGGCGAGGGAGCTGTTTTTT.

At least ten counts were recorded for this clonotype. The chain employs TRBV5-1 and TRBJ2-1; TRBD2 aligns across 7 bases. The CDR3 totals 14 residues. Losses at the gene ends were 0 bases for V and 9 bases for J; bases not matched to a gene: 6. Germline V gene data show CDR1 as SGHRS and CDR2 as YFSETQ. The CDR3 region has the DNA TGCGCCAGCAGCTTGGCCGGACTAGAGGGTGAGCAGTTCTTC. Translation: CASSLAGLEGEQFF.

The chain is built from TRBV7-2 and TRBJ2-7; TRBD2 might be the D (5 bases). CDR3 length: 16 residues. V gave up 1 base and J gave up 2 bases, with 15 bases separating them. CDR1 and CDR2 (germline): SGHTA, FQGNSA. CDR3 amino acids: CASSLGGLPNPYEQYF. CDR3 DNA: TGTGCCAGCAGCTTAGGCGGGCTACCAAACCCCTACGAGCAGTACTTC.

The J gene is TRBJ2-1, the V gene TRBV9; 9 bases fit TRBD2. Germline lookup yields CDR1 SGDLS and CDR2 YYNGEE. The CDR3 has 16 amino acids. Unmatched junction bases numbered 5, after V lost 0 bases and J lost 4 bases. The CDR3 DNA follows: TGTGCCAGCAGCGTAGATAGCGGGAGTCGGTACAATGAGCAGTTCTTC. Its translation: CASSVDSGSRYNEQFF.

This clonotype was picked up many times. The chain has TRBV5-5 and TRBJ1-5, with 7 bases matching TRBD1. This CDR3 comprises 16 residues. V was pared by 1 base and J by 3 bases, with 7 bases of the junction left unmatched. From germline, CDR1 is SGHKS and CDR2 YYEKEE (reference sequence). The CDR3 nucleotides are TGTGCCAGCAGCTTGAGAGCTGGACAGGACAATCAGCCCCAGCATTTT. It encodes CASSLRAGQDNQPQHF.

This clonotype was picked up many times. V is TRBV2 and J is TRBJ2-5; no firm D call. Germline CDR1 SNHLY, CDR2 FYNNEI. The CDR3 contains 13 residues. The germline V and J ends were trimmed by 11 bases and 5 bases, with 18 bases remaining between them. The CDR3 protein is CASWSPNSETQYF. The DNA of the CDR3 is TGTGCCTCCTGGTCCCCGAATTCGGAGACCCAGTACTTC.

This clonotype showed up just a few times. The V gene is TRBV19, the J gene TRBJ1-6; TRBD1 aligns across 9 bases. CDR1 is LNHDA, CDR2 SQIVND, per germline (reference sequence). The junction had 4 bases not matched to a gene; V was cut back by 5 bases and J by 8 bases. This CDR3 comprises 14 residues. CDR3 DNA sequence: TGTGCCAGTAGTTCGGGACAGGGATATTCACCCCTCCACTTT. It encodes CASSSGQGYSPLHF.

This clonotype has a count of ten or more. V and J are TRBV7-9 and TRBJ2-5, with TRBD1 identical over 12 bases. Trimming removed 5 bases from V and 5 bases from J; junction bases left unmatched: 6. Germline V gene sequence: CDR1 SEHNR, CDR2 FQNEAQ (reference sequence). The CDR3 covers 15 residues. CDR3 sequence: CASSDGTGGGETQYF. CDR3 sequence (DNA): TGTGCCAGCAGCGACGGGACAGGGGGCGGTGAGACCCAGTACTTC.

This clonotype was picked up many times. The chain uses TRBV7-8 and TRBJ2-3; 12 bases are shared with TRBD2. V shed 1 base, J shed 5 bases, and the junction held 7 bases outside the gene matches. The CDR3 runs to 17 residues. Germline CDR1 SGHVS, CDR2 FQNEAQ. The CDR3 loop reads CASSLELAGGGGDTQYF. The CDR3 nucleotides read TGTGCCAGCAGCTTAGAACTAGCGGGAGGAGGCGGAGATACGCAGTATTTT.

This chain joins TRBV6-5 and TRBJ2-5, with D possibly TRBD1 on 5 matching bases. The CDR3 is made up of 13 amino acids. From germline, CDR1 is MNHEY and CDR2 SVGAGI. Trimming shortened V by 8 bases and J by 4 bases, and 14 bases separated the two germline ends. The CDR3 protein is CASLRGAAETQYF. For the CDR3, the DNA is TGTGCCAGCTTAAGGGGCGCGGCAGAGACCCAGTACTTC.

For this clonotype: This may come from a read error, since a much larger clone is one base off. The chain joins TRBV6-5 to TRBJ1-5; tentatively, D is TRBD1 (5 bases). This CDR3 is 16 amino acids long. Per germline, CDR1 MNHEY and CDR2 SVGAGI. V lost 5 bases to trimming and J lost 6 bases, with 20 bases between them. Here the CDR3 reads CASSTDRVRGGQPQHF. DNA for the CDR3: TGTGCCAGCAGTACCGACCGGGTCCGGGGGGGTCAGCCCCAGCATTTT.

This clonotype has ten or more counts. The chain combines TRBV6-2 or TRBV6-3 with TRBJ2-7; 8 bases map to TRBD2. V was clipped by 5 bases and J by 2 bases; unmatched bases: 8. In germline, CDR1 is MNHEY, CDR2 SVGEGT. The CDR3 contains 15 residues. The CDR3, as DNA: TGTGCCAGCAGTCCCGCTAGCGGGCCAACCTACGAGCAGTACTTC. It specifies CASSPASGPTYEQYF.

This clonotype was seen repeatedly, ten times or more. This rearrangement joins TRBV30 to TRBJ1-2, with a tentative D call TRBD1 (6 bases). V was cut by 2 bases and J by 4 bases, with 17 bases left in between. The CDR3 length is 15 residues. Germline-derived CDR1 and CDR2 are GTSNPN and SVGIG (reference sequence). The CDR3 bases are TGTGCCTGGAGTACGCCGGACGGGGGCGTCTATGGCTACACCTTC. Its protein product is CAWSTPDGGVYGYTF.

This clonotype was found many times. Written as DNA, the CDR3 is TGTGCGACCGCCCTAGGGCTCTCAGAGACCCAGTACTTC. Translating gives CATALGLSETQYF. The V gene is TRBV6-1, the J gene TRBJ2-5; D gene uncertain. In germline, CDR1 is MNHNS, CDR2 SASEGT. CDR3 size: 13 residues.

This rearrangement joins TRBV28 to TRBJ1-3, with a possible D match to TRBD1 (6 bases). Germline-derived CDR1 and CDR2 are MDHEN and SYDVKM. V shed 6 bases and J shed 5 bases, with 8 bases lying between them. The CDR3 contains 12 residues. This chain's CDR3 is CASRRDRNTIYF. CDR3 in DNA: TGTGCCAGCAGAAGGGACAGAAACACCATATATTTT.

This clonotype was found many times. This chain joins TRBV6-2 or TRBV6-3 and TRBJ2-2; D might be TRBD1 (6 bases). The V end was cut by 0 bases, the J end by 5 bases, with 7 bases between. Germline V gene sequence: CDR1 MNHEY, CDR2 SVGEGT. The CDR3 covers 14 residues. Here the CDR3 reads CASSYSGGTGELFF. The CDR3, as DNA: TGTGCCAGCAGTTACTCAGGGGGAACCGGGGAGCTGTTTTTT.

This clonotype was recorded a few times. The CDR3 sequence: CASSPAPRGKFF. Here the CDR3 DNA reads TGTGCCAGCTCACCGGCCCCAAGGGGCAAGTTCTTC. The chain has TRBV18 and TRBJ2-1; tentatively, D is TRBD1 (5 bases). Per the germline V gene, CDR1 is KGHSH and CDR2 is LQKENI. The V and J ends lost 3 bases and 14 bases respectively, with 14 bases between them. CDR3 length: 12 residues.

In its sample, this clonotype was seen a few times. The chain joins TRBV7-9 to TRBJ2-5, with D possibly TRBD1 on 5 matching bases. V was pared by 7 bases and J by 3 bases, with 12 bases between. Germline V lookup: CDR1 SEHNR, CDR2 FQNEAQ (reference sequence). The CDR3 runs 13 residues. The chain's CDR3 is CASNKGRKETQYF. CDR3 bases: TGTGCCAGCAATAAGGGGCGTAAAGAGACCCAGTACTTC.

With respect to this clonotype: At one end, the junction sequence differs from germline, possibly due to a read error. V usage is TRBV29-1 and J usage is TRBJ1-2; D is perhaps TRBD1 (6 bases). The CDR3 totals 12 residues. CDR1 is SQVTM, CDR2 ANQGSEA, per germline. CDR3 bases: TGCAGCGTCCCAAAGGGGGGAGATGGTTACACCTTC. The encoded protein is CSVPKGGDGYTF.

This clonotype has just a few counts. V is TRBV7-9 and J is TRBJ1-4; unclear D gene. V dropped 0 bases and J dropped 7 bases, with 12 bases sitting between them. The germline gives CDR1 SEHNR, CDR2 FQNEAQ (reference sequence). The CDR3 extends over 15 amino acids. The DNA of the CDR3 is TGTGCCAGCAGCTTAGCGGGGAGGGAGGCTGAAAAACTGTTTTTT. Protein: CASSLAGREAEKLFF.

This clonotype appeared many times. The chain couples TRBV28 to TRBJ2-7; 8 bases match TRBD1. This CDR3 spans 14 amino acids. Germline V gives CDR1 MDHEN, CDR2 SYDVKM. V trimming: 6 bases; J trimming: 2 bases; junction bases outside the gene matches: 6. For the CDR3, the DNA is TGTGCCAGCAGCTTGGGACAGGACCCCTACGAGCAGTACTTC. Encoded protein: CASSLGQDPYEQYF.

This clonotype has more than one count but fewer than ten. CDR3 sequence (DNA): TGTGCCAGCAGCGCCCTACAGGGACGGGACACCCATGAGCAGTTCTTC. It translates to CASSALQGRDTHEQFF. The rearrangement links TRBV9 to TRBJ2-1, with a possible D match to TRBD1 (6 bases). Germline CDR1 reads SGDLS; CDR2 reads YYNGEE. The CDR3 spans 16 residues. V was cut by 3 bases and J by 8 bases, with 21 bases left in between.

This clonotype was seen repeatedly, ten times or more. The chain has TRBV7-8 and TRBJ2-3; 7 nucleotides align to TRBD2. The CDR3 spans 15 residues. Germline CDR1 and CDR2: SGHVS and FQNEAQ. V shed 3 bases and J 1 base; nucleotides not matched to a gene: 4. DNA of the CDR3: TGTGCCAGCAGCTTGAGCGGGGTCGGCACAGATACGCAGTATTTT. Its translation: CASSLSGVGTDTQYF. The full variable domain, completed using reference TRBV7-8 and TRBJ2-3, is GAGVSQSPRYKVAKRGQDVALRCDPISGHVSLFWYQQALGQGPEFLTYFQNEAQLDKSGLPSDRFFAERPEGSVSTLKIQRTQQEDSAVYLCASSLSGVGTDTQYFGPGTRLTVL.

The chain links TRBV29-1 to TRBJ1-2; D is uncertain. V lost 4 bases to trimming and J lost 0 bases, with 12 bases between them. Germline CDR1 is SQVTM and CDR2 is ANQGSEA. This CDR3 is 14 amino acids long. This chain's CDR3 is CSVGGVGTNYGYTF. CDR3 coding DNA: TGCAGCGTTGGTGGCGTCGGAACTAACTATGGCTACACCTTC.

V usage is TRBV5-6 and J usage is TRBJ1-2; TRBD1 might be the D (5 bases). Germline V lookup: CDR1 SGHDT, CDR2 YYEEEE. V lost 4 bases and J 3 bases, leaving 22 bases between the germline ends. This CDR3 region has 17 residues. This chain's CDR3 is CASSKGLRDRAHYGYTF. The CDR3 DNA sequence: TGTGCCAGCAGCAAGGGGCTCCGGGACCGAGCACACTATGGCTACACCTTC.